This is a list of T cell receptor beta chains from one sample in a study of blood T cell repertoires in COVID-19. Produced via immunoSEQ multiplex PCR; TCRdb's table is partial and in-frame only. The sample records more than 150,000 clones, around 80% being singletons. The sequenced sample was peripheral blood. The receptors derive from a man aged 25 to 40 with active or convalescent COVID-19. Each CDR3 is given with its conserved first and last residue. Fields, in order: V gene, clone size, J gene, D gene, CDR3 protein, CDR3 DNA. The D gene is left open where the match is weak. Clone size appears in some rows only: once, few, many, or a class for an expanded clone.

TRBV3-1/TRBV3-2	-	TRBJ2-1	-	CASSLSGASYNEQFF	TGTGCCAGCAGCCTGAGCGGAGCCTCCTACAATGAGCAGTTCTTC
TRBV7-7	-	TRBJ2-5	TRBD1	CASSLGGQAFQETQYF	TGTGCTAGCAGCTTAGGGGGACAGGCGTTTCAAGAGACCCAGTACTTC
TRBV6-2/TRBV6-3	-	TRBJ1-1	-	CASSYTGHLNTEAFF	TGTGCCAGCAGTTACACGGGACACCTGAACACTGAAGCTTTCTTT
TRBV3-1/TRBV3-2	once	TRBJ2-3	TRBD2	CASSHPGVAGPSGTQYF	TGTGCCAGCAGCCACCCTGGGGTAGCGGGGCCCTCGGGGACGCAGTATTTT
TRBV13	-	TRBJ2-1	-	CASSSPLESGNEQFF	TGTGCCAGCAGCTCACCCCTTGAGAGCGGCAATGAGCAGTTCTTC
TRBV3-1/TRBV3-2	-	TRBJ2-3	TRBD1	CASSQEGDDRGSADTQYF	TGTGCCAGCAGCCAAGAGGGGGATGACAGGGGGTCGGCAGATACGCAGTATTTT
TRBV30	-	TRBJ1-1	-	CAWRWQGSTEAFF	TGTGCCTGGAGGTGGCAGGGCAGCACTGAAGCTTTCTTT
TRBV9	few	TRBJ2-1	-	CASSVGFSSYNEQFF	TGTGCCAGCAGCGTAGGCTTTAGCTCCTACAATGAGCAGTTCTTC
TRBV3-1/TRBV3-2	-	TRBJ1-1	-	CASSQDRDTIWGMNTEAFF	TGTGCCAGCAGCCAAGACCGGGACACTATATGGGGCATGAACACTGAAGCTTTCTTT
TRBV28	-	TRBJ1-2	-	CASSPPSGGGYTF	TGTGCCAGCAGTCCCCCCTCGGGTGGGGGCTACACCTTC
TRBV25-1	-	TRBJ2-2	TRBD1	CASLRTGNTGELFF	TGTGCCAGCCTTAGGACAGGGAATACCGGGGAGCTGTTTTTT
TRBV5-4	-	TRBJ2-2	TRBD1	CASSLVLTGTDTGELFF	TGTGCCAGCAGCTTGGTTTTGACCGGGACAGACACCGGGGAGCTGTTTTTT
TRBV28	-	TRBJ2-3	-	CASSLGAPDTQYF	TGTGCCAGCAGTTTAGGGGCGCCAGATACGCAGTATTTT
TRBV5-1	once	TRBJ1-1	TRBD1	CASSLAPTGGVSNTEAFF	TGCGCCAGCAGCTTGGCCCCTACAGGGGGCGTCTCGAACACTGAAGCTTTCTTT
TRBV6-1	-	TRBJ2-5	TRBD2	CASSEARASGREETQYF	TGTGCCAGCAGTGAAGCAAGGGCTAGCGGGCGAGAAGAGACCCAGTACTTC
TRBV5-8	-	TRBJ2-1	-	CASSLGSLWSSYNEQFF	TGTGCCAGCAGCTTGGGAAGCTTATGGAGCTCCTACAATGAGCAGTTCTTC
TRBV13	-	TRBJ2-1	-	CASSLRTDNEQFF	TGTGCCAGCAGCTTACGGACAGACAATGAGCAGTTCTTC
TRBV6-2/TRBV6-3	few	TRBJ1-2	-	CASSTPKDRNYGYTF	TGTGCCAGCAGTACCCCAAAAGACAGGAACTATGGCTACACCTTC
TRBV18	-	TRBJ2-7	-	CASSRGAGTYEQYF	TGTGCCAGCTCTCGCGGGGCAGGAACATACGAGCAGTACTTC
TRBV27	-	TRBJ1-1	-	CASSLSRRSMNTEAFF	TGTGCCAGCAGTTTATCGCGACGTAGCATGAACACTGAAGCTTTCTTT
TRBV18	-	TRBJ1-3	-	CASSPVQGTSGNTIYF	TGTGCCAGCTCACCCGTGCAGGGGACCTCTGGAAACACCATATATTTT
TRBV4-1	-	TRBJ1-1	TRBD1	CASSQGAGGAGTEAFF	TGCGCCAGCAGCCAAGGGGCAGGGGGCGCGGGCACTGAAGCTTTCTTT
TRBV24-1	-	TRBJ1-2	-	CATSGGVTNYGYTF	TGTGCCACCAGTGGGGGGGTAACTAACTATGGCTACACCTTC
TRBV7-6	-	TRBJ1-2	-	CASSLAQGFNYGYTF	TGTGCCAGCAGCTTAGCGCAGGGGTTTAACTATGGCTACACCTTC
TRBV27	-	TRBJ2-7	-	CAIGPGEQYF	TGTGCCATCGGTCCGGGCGAGCAGTACTTC
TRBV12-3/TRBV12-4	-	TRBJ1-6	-	CAIAGVPGSPLHF	TGTGCCATCGCAGGGGTCCCGGGTTCACCCCTCCACTTT
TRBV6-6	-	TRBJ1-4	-	CASSLVQANEKLFF	TGTGCCAGCAGTCTGGTGCAGGCTAATGAAAAACTGTTTTTT
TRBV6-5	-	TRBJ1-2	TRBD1	CASIPGQGAYGYTF	TGTGCCAGCATTCCCGGACAGGGGGCCTATGGCTACACCTTC
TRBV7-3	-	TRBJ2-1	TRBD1	CASSLQGGWGSYNEQFF	TGTGCCAGCAGCTTACAAGGGGGCTGGGGCTCCTACAATGAGCAGTTCTTC
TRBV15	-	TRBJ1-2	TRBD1	CATSRDRGTGYGYTF	TGTGCCACCAGCAGAGATCGAGGGACAGGGTATGGCTACACCTTC
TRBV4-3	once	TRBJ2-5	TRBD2	CASSQGLAGASLEETQYF	TGCGCCAGCAGCCAAGGACTAGCGGGAGCGAGTTTGGAAGAGACCCAGTACTTC
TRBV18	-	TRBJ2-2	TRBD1	CASSRQGGGTGELFF	TGTGCCAGCTCCCGACAGGGGGGCGGAACCGGGGAGCTGTTTTTT
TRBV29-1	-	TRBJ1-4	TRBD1	CSAEGTGREKLFF	TGCAGCGCGGAAGGGACAGGGAGAGAAAAACTGTTTTTT
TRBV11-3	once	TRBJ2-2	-	CASSLVHLYTGELFF	TGTGCCAGCAGCTTAGTACACCTTTACACCGGGGAGCTGTTTTTT
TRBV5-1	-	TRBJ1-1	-	CASSPGPLNTEAFF	TGCGCCAGCAGCCCTGGGCCGTTGAACACTGAAGCTTTCTTT
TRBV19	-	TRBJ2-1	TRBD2	CASSLQAGGRADEQFF	TGTGCCAGTAGTCTCCAAGCGGGGGGGCGGGCCGATGAGCAGTTCTTC
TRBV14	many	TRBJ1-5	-	CASSQEVSNQPQHF	TGTGCCAGCAGCCAAGAGGTCAGTAATCAGCCCCAGCATTTT
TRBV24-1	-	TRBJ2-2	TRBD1	CATSDARGPNTGELFF	TGTGCCACCAGTGATGCCAGGGGGCCGAACACCGGGGAGCTGTTTTTT
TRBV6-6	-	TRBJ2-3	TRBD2	CASSRLAGAVTDTQYF	TGTGCCAGCAGTAGACTAGCGGGGGCTGTCACAGATACGCAGTATTTT
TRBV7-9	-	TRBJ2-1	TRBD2	CASSLEAGGNNEQFF	TGTGCCAGCAGCTTAGAAGCGGGAGGAAACAATGAGCAGTTCTTC
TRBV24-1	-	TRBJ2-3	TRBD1	CATSETGTGSGTDTQYF	TGTGCCACCAGTGAGACCGGGACAGGGTCCGGCACAGATACGCAGTATTTT